This T cell receptor beta chain is drawn from a study of cytomegalovirus exposure and HLA in healthy donors. Study outcomes and limitations: Most TCR sequences were uncommon, yet certain public TCRs appeared in many donors. A list of about 160 TCR beta chains associated with cytomegalovirus was given.

This CDR3 spans 15 amino acids. Losses at the gene ends were 1 base for V and 5 bases for J; bases not matched to a gene: 6. The germline CDR1 and CDR2 sequences are SGHAT and FQNNGV. Sequencing used immunoSEQ multiplex PCR; TCRdb keeps in-frame clones, though not all of them. The sample consists of about 170,000 clones, roughly 91% of them appearing once. As concerns this clone: What it recognizes is unknown.

The sample taken for sequencing was PBMCs. This rearrangement joins TRBV11-2 to TRBJ2-7; 9 positions agree with TRBD1. This TCR derives from a woman between 18 and 30 years old in good health and CMV-seropositive. The CDR3 sequence: CASSLAGTGRDEQYF. In DNA, the CDR3 is TGTGCCAGCAGCTTAGCTGGGACAGGGCGGGACGAGCAGTACTTC.